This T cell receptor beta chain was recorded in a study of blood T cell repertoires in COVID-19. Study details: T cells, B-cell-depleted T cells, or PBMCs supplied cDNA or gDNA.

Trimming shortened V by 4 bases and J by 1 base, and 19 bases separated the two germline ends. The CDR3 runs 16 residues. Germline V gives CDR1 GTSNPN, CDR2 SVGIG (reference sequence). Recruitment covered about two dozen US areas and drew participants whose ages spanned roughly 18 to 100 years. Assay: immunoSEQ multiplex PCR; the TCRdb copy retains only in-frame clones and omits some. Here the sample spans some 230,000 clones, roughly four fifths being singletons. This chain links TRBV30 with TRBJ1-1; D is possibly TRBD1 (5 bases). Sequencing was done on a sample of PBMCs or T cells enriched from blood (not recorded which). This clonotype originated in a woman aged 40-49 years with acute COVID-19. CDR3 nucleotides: TGTGCCTGGAATTCCCTTGGGGCAGACCGGAACACTGAAGCTTTCTTT. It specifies CAWNSLGADRNTEAFF.